Below, 8 T cell receptor beta chains from the same sample are listed, as sequenced in a study of cytotoxic CD8 clonotypes in ibrutinib-treated CLL. Assay used: immunoSEQ multiplex PCR; TCRdb lists only in-frame clones, some missing. The sample records approximately 60,000 clones, approximately 60% being singletons. The sequencing here drew on PBMCs, taken after 24 months of ibrutinib treatment. The receptor set was obtained from a human donor with chronic lymphocytic leukemia.

V usage is TRBV7-2 and J usage is TRBJ2-1; D is uncertain. CDR1 is SGHTA and CDR2 is FQGNSA in the germline V gene. The CDR3 covers 14 residues. V lost 5 bases to trimming and J lost 5 bases, with 13 bases between them. CDR3 bases: TGTGCCAGCAGCCTCAGACTGGTTAACAATGAGCAGTTCTTC. Translation: CASSLRLVNNEQFF.

The chain recombines TRBV6-5 with TRBJ2-3; D uncertain. The CDR3 has 13 amino acids. V lost 4 bases, J lost 2 bases, and 7 bases lay in between. Germline V gene lookup returns CDR1 MNHEY and CDR2 SVGAGI. CDR3 DNA sequence: TGTGCCAGCAGTTGGGTGGACACAGATACGCAGTATTTT. Its protein is CASSWVDTDTQYF.

This clone was seen a few times. The chain carries TRBV6-1 and TRBJ2-6; weak D call: TRBD2 (5 bases). In germline, CDR1 is MNHNS, CDR2 SASEGT. Trimming took off 2 bases at V and 0 bases at J, with 11 bases between the two ends. This CDR3 contains 17 residues. CDR3 region: CASSERTGSSGANVLTF. CDR3 nucleotides: TGTGCCAGCAGTGAAAGGACGGGAAGCTCTGGGGCCAACGTCCTGACTTTC.

This clone occurred a few times. This chain connects TRBV7-8 to TRBJ2-2; D gene unclear. Trimming stripped 6 bases from V and 4 bases from J, with 18 bases between. Germline CDR1 is SGHVS and CDR2 is FQNEAQ. This CDR3 spans 16 amino acids. The CDR3 nucleotides are TGTGCCAGCAGTCTATGGGGATTCTTGCGCACCGGGGAGCTGTTTTTT. It specifies CASSLWGFLRTGELFF.

The V and J genes are TRBV11-2 and TRBJ2-7; D call uncertain. The CDR3 runs 13 residues. V was shortened by 3 bases and J by 3 bases, with 9 bases between the two germline ends. Germline V lookup: CDR1 SGHAT, CDR2 FQNNGV. The CDR3 DNA reads TGTGCCAGCAGCTTCTTGTTTGACTACGAGCAGTACGTC. This encodes CASSFLFDYEQYV.

J is TRBJ2-7 and V is TRBV7-8; TRBD2 is a possible D gene (5 bases). CDR1 is SGHVS and CDR2 is FQNEAQ in the germline V gene. The V end was cut by 5 bases, the J end by 0 bases, with 17 bases between. The length of the CDR3 is 16 residues. The chain's CDR3 is CASSDIKRRHSYEQYF. CDR3 DNA sequence: TGTGCCAGCAGCGATATAAAGCGGAGGCACTCCTACGAGCAGTACTTC.

The rearrangement joins TRBV13 to TRBJ1-5; TRBD1 matches 12 bases. Germline CDR1 PRHDT, CDR2 FYEKMQ (reference sequence). Unmatched junction bases numbered 5, after V lost 5 bases and J lost 6 bases. The CDR3 sequence is 15 residues long. The chain's CDR3 is CASSLGQGAVQPQHF. The CDR3 nucleotides read TGTGCCAGCAGCCTGGGACAGGGGGCGGTTCAGCCCCAGCATTTT.

This chain connects TRBV9 to TRBJ2-2; no clear D gene. The CDR3 extends over 15 amino acids. Deletions cut 3 bases from V and 5 bases from J, with 14 bases between. Germline V gives CDR1 SGDLS, CDR2 YYNGEE. CDR3 DNA: TGTGCCAGCAGCGCCCTACAGCGAGGTACCGGGGAGCTGTTTTTT. It encodes CASSALQRGTGELFF.